A selection of T cell receptor beta chains follows, all from one sample in a study of T cells in Graves' hyperthyroidism and ophthalmopathy. TCRdb itself ran the multiplex PCR reads through MiXCR, one entry per CDR3 protein. This table holds more than 500,000 distinct CDR3 sequences, around 43% found once. The specimen was peripheral blood or thyroid tissue (not recorded which). These receptors originate from an adult woman with Graves' disease, either hyperthyroidism or ophthalmopathy (not recorded which). Both conserved end residues are part of each CDR3. D genes are given only for firm matches.

TRBV20-1,NA,TRBJ1-5,CSARGSGETQHF
TRBV10-1,NA,TRBJ2-7,CATDSYEQYF
TRBV2,NA,TRBJ1-5,CASSRQSNQPQHF
TRBV9,TRBD2,TRBJ2-7,CASSPRLAGALYEQYF
TRBV29-1,TRBD1,TRBJ1-4,CSARTGGLANEKLFF
TRBV5-1,TRBD2,TRBJ2-1,CASSLSSGNNEQFF
TRBV11-1,TRBD1,TRBJ2-7,CASSPRRTGNYEQYF
TRBV2,NA,TRBJ2-2,CASTRTNTGELFF
TRBV9,TRBD1,TRBJ1-2,CASSPPGQGNYGYTF
TRBV2,NA,TRBJ1-6,CASSQPPGRTRNSPLHF
TRBV19,NA,TRBJ1-1,CASSALRPGATEAFF
TRBV20-1,TRBD2,TRBJ2-5,CSARDHQGLAGAETQYF
TRBV5-1,NA,TRBJ1-6,CASSLTVGGNSPLHF
TRBV11-3,NA,TRBJ1-5,CASSDTGKGNQPQHF
TRBV20-1,TRBD2,TRBJ2-7,CSVGSGSGVEQYF
TRBV10-3,NA,TRBJ2-5,CAISESAGSGETHYF
TRBV2,NA,TRBJ1-1,CASSDPDGGVRGDEAFF
TRBV7-2,TRBD1,TRBJ1-4,CASSPMDREKLFF
TRBV2,NA,TRBJ1-2,CASRPGTEDYTF
TRBV19,NA,TRBJ2-2,CASSPGTSGTGELFF
TRBV4-2,NA,TRBJ2-2,CASSQGWEAGTGELFF
TRBV29-1,NA,TRBJ1-5,CSVGTEYQPQHF
TRBV7-2,NA,TRBJ1-2,CANSLVGRGGGYTF
TRBV19,NA,TRBJ1-1,CASRFAGLNTEAFF
TRBV5-6,NA,TRBJ1-3,CASSSDSYSGNTIYF
TRBV10-3,NA,TRBJ1-5,CATSGGGERVKQPQHF
TRBV28,TRBD1,TRBJ1-1,CASSLHTGGRAFF
TRBV9,NA,TRBJ1-3,CASSVGTNTIYF
TRBV3-1,NA,TRBJ2-7,CASSQAGQIGGYEQYF
TRBV29-1,NA,TRBJ1-2,CSVSTANYGYTF
TRBV7-9,NA,TRBJ2-7,CASSLGGGSFTYEQYF
TRBV29-1,TRBD1,TRBJ1-1,CSPRTGGFTEAFF
TRBV12-3/TRBV12-4,TRBD2,TRBJ2-7,CASRPGTSGRIYEQYF
TRBV29-1,NA,TRBJ2-2,CSPDTGELFF